This is a list of T cell receptor beta chains from one sample in a study of blood T cell repertoires in COVID-19. Assay: immunoSEQ multiplex PCR; the TCRdb copy retains only in-frame clones and omits some. The sample consists of about 58,000 clones, approximately 90% of them appearing once. The sample comprised peripheral blood. Receptor source: a woman in her 70s with active COVID-19. Each CDR3 is given with its conserved first and last residue. A D gene is named only where the DNA matches it firmly. Clone size, where shown, is once, few, many, or a class for clones that have expanded.

clone_size: -
v_call: TRBV5-1
d_call: -
j_call: TRBJ2-4
cdr3_nt: TGCGCCAGCAGCTTGGTCAGAGAGGAAAACATTCAGTACTTC
cdr3_aa: CASSLVREENIQYF

clone_size: -
v_call: TRBV5-1
d_call: TRBD2
j_call: TRBJ2-1
cdr3_nt: TGCGCCAGCAGCTTGGATCCAGCGGGATCTTTGGGGGGTGAGCAGTTCTTC
cdr3_aa: CASSLDPAGSLGGEQFF

clone_size: few
v_call: TRBV7-7
d_call: -
j_call: TRBJ2-5
cdr3_nt: TGTGCTAGCAGCGAAAATGTAGCGGTTCAAGAGACCCAGTACTTC
cdr3_aa: CASSENVAVQETQYF

clone_size: -
v_call: TRBV5-1
d_call: TRBD2
j_call: TRBJ2-1
cdr3_nt: TGCGCCAGCAGGGGGAAGCGGGAAGACAATGAGCAGTTCTTC
cdr3_aa: CASRGKREDNEQFF

clone_size: -
v_call: TRBV5-1
d_call: -
j_call: TRBJ1-1
cdr3_nt: TGCGCCAGCAGCCCTCAGGGACCGGGGGACACTGAAGCTTTCTTT
cdr3_aa: CASSPQGPGDTEAFF

clone_size: -
v_call: TRBV30
d_call: -
j_call: TRBJ1-6
cdr3_nt: TGTGCCTGGAGTGAGGGGCAGGAACTCTCACCCCTCCACTTT
cdr3_aa: CAWSEGQELSPLHF

clone_size: once
v_call: TRBV19
d_call: -
j_call: TRBJ2-1
cdr3_nt: TGTGCCAGTAGTATAATCGAGGGTTCGGACGAGCAGTTCTTC
cdr3_aa: CASSIIEGSDEQFF

clone_size: -
v_call: TRBV9
d_call: -
j_call: TRBJ2-1
cdr3_nt: TGTGCCAGCAGCGCTCGACTAGTTGAAAATGAGCAGTTCTTC
cdr3_aa: CASSARLVENEQFF

clone_size: -
v_call: TRBV7-2
d_call: TRBD2
j_call: TRBJ2-1
cdr3_nt: TGTGCCAGCAGCCAACGAGCGGGAGCATCCCACAATGAGCAGTTCTTC
cdr3_aa: CASSQRAGASHNEQFF

clone_size: -
v_call: TRBV3-1/TRBV3-2
d_call: -
j_call: TRBJ1-3
cdr3_nt: TGTGCCAGCAGCCACAGCTCTGGAAACACCATATATTTT
cdr3_aa: CASSHSSGNTIYF

clone_size: -
v_call: TRBV6-5
d_call: TRBD2
j_call: TRBJ2-7
cdr3_nt: TGTGCCAGCAGCTACTTGCCGGGAGGGTCTCTCGAGCAGTACTTC
cdr3_aa: CASSYLPGGSLEQYF

clone_size: -
v_call: TRBV28
d_call: TRBD1
j_call: TRBJ2-1
cdr3_nt: TGTGCCAGCAGTTTATCCCCGACAGGGGTTATTGAGCAGTTCTTC
cdr3_aa: CASSLSPTGVIEQFF

clone_size: -
v_call: TRBV6-9
d_call: TRBD2
j_call: TRBJ2-3
cdr3_nt: TGTGCCAGCCGGGAGGTGGATACGCAGTATTTT
cdr3_aa: CASREVDTQYF

clone_size: -
v_call: TRBV10-3
d_call: TRBD2
j_call: TRBJ2-7
cdr3_nt: TGTGCCATCAGTTGGAGGCTAGCGGAGAGCTCCTACGAGCAGTACTTC
cdr3_aa: CAISWRLAESSYEQYF

clone_size: once
v_call: TRBV2
d_call: TRBD2
j_call: TRBJ2-7
cdr3_nt: TGTGCCAGCACCGGACTAGCGGGGCCCTACGAGCAGTACTTC
cdr3_aa: CASTGLAGPYEQYF

clone_size: -
v_call: TRBV6-5
d_call: -
j_call: TRBJ1-1
cdr3_nt: TGTGCCAGCAGTTATTTTGCGGGTAGGAGTGAAGCTTTCTTT
cdr3_aa: CASSYFAGRSEAFF

clone_size: -
v_call: TRBV7-9
d_call: -
j_call: TRBJ2-7
cdr3_nt: TGTGCCAGCAGCTTAGACAAGGGGCTTAGCTCCTACGAGCAGTACTTC
cdr3_aa: CASSLDKGLSSYEQYF